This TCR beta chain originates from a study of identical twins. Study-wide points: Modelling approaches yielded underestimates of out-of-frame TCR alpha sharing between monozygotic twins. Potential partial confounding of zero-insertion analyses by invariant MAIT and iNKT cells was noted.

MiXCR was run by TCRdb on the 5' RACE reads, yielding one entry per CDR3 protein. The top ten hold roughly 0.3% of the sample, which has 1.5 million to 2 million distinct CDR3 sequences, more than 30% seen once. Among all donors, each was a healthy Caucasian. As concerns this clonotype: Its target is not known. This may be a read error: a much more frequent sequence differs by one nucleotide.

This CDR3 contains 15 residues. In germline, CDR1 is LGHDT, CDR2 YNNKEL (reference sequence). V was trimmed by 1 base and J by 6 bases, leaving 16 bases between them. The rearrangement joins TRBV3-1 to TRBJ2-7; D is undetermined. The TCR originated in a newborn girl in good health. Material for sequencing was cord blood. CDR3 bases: TGTGCCAGCAGCCAAGTCCTCCGGAGAACCTTCGAGCAGTACTTC. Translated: CASSQVLRRTFEQYF.